This is a list of T cell receptor beta chains from one sample in a study of CD8+CD57+ T cells in acquired aplastic anemia. TCRdb reanalysed the reads using MiXCR and keeps one entry per CDR3 protein. The profile covers about 270,000 distinct CDR3 sequences, with roughly 80% appearing a single time and 35% to 50% taken by the ten largest. Specimen: sorted CD4+, CD8+, or CD8+CD57+ T cells (not recorded which) from PBMCs. The receptors were gathered from a human donor with aplastic anemia. The CDR3 runs from the conserved cysteine through the conserved F or W. D genes are given only for firm matches. Where a row states a size, it is once, few, many or the class of an expanded clone; other rows omit it.

j_gene: TRBJ1-2; abundance: NA; len: 17; v_gene: TRBV11-2; d_gene: TRBD1; CDR3aa: CASSFAGGVAPYYGYTF; CDR3nt: TGTGCCAGCAGCTTCGCAGGGGGCGTAGCCCCGTACTATGGCTACACCTTC
j_gene: TRBJ2-7; abundance: NA; len: 14; v_gene: TRBV7-4; d_gene: NA; CDR3aa: CASSIRSGAYNEQF; CDR3nt: TGTGCCAGTAGTATACGTAGCGGAGCCTACAATGAGCAGTTC
j_gene: TRBJ2-2; abundance: NA; len: 17; v_gene: TRBV5-6; d_gene: TRBD2; CDR3aa: CASSHDSGGPNTGELFF; CDR3nt: TGTGCCAGCAGCCACGATAGCGGGGGGCCGAACACCGGGGAGCTGTTTTTT
j_gene: TRBJ2-1; abundance: NA; len: 12; v_gene: TRBV27; d_gene: TRBD1; CDR3aa: CASRNRGNEQFF; CDR3nt: TGTGCCAGCAGAAACAGGGGCAATGAGCAGTTCTTC
j_gene: TRBJ2-2; abundance: NA; len: 15; v_gene: TRBV7-8; d_gene: NA; CDR3aa: CASSTVGGHAGELFF; CDR3nt: TGTGCCAGTAGTACAGTGGGAGGCCACGCCGGGGAGCTGTTTTTT
j_gene: TRBJ1-2; abundance: NA; len: 14; v_gene: TRBV5-5; d_gene: NA; CDR3aa: CASSLGTAHYGYTF; CDR3nt: TGTGCCAGCAGCCTGGGCACTGCACACTATGGCTACACCTTC
j_gene: TRBJ2-5; abundance: few; len: 12; v_gene: TRBV15; d_gene: NA; CDR3aa: CATSRGGETQYF; CDR3nt: TGTGCCACCAGCAGAGGGGGAGAGACCCAGTACTTC
j_gene: TRBJ2-7; abundance: NA; len: 12; v_gene: TRBV7-3; d_gene: NA; CDR3aa: CASSPGSYEQYF; CDR3nt: TGTGCCAGCAGCCCCGGGTCCTACGAGCAGTACTTC
j_gene: TRBJ2-3; abundance: NA; len: 12; v_gene: TRBV5-4; d_gene: NA; CDR3aa: CASSSNSDTQYF; CDR3nt: TGTGCCAGCAGCTCGAATTCCGATACGCAGTATTTT
j_gene: TRBJ2-5; abundance: NA; len: 14; v_gene: TRBV9; d_gene: NA; CDR3aa: CATSRGDRRGTTYF; CDR3nt: TGTGCCACCAGCAGAGGGGACCGAAGGGGCACCACCTACTTC
j_gene: TRBJ1-1; abundance: many; len: 18; v_gene: TRBV3-1; d_gene: NA; CDR3aa: CASSQDRVKGTRNTEAFF; CDR3nt: TGTGCCAGCAGCCAAGATCGGGTTAAAGGGACCAGAAACACTGAAGCTTTCTTT
j_gene: TRBJ2-3; abundance: NA; len: 13; v_gene: TRBV7-9; d_gene: NA; CDR3aa: CASGFGGTDGQYF; CDR3nt: TGTGCCAGCGGGTTCGGGGGCACAGATGGGCAGTATTTT
j_gene: TRBJ1-1; abundance: NA; len: 15; v_gene: TRBV20-1; d_gene: NA; CDR3aa: CSARIAGFGNTEAFF; CDR3nt: TGCAGTGCTAGAATTGCGGGTTTCGGGAACACTGAAGCTTTCTTT
j_gene: TRBJ1-5; abundance: once; len: 15; v_gene: TRBV15; d_gene: TRBD1; CDR3aa: CATSRGKVTGGPQHF; CDR3nt: TGTGCCACCAGCAGAGGGAAGGTGACAGGGGGGCCCCAGCATTTT
j_gene: TRBJ1-1; abundance: NA; len: 12; v_gene: TRBV20-1; d_gene: NA; CDR3aa: CSAWTGGTEAFF; CDR3nt: TGCAGTGCTTGGACGGGTGGGACTGAAGCTTTCTTT
j_gene: TRBJ2-1; abundance: NA; len: 15; v_gene: TRBV2; d_gene: NA; CDR3aa: CASCRTFFSNDEQFF; CDR3nt: TGTGCCAGCTGCCGGACATTTTTCTCCAACGATGAGCAGTTCTTC
j_gene: TRBJ1-2; abundance: once; len: 16; v_gene: TRBV5-8; d_gene: NA; CDR3aa: CASSTTGNGLVYGYTF; CDR3nt: TGTGCCAGCAGTACCACCGGAAACGGGCTCGTATATGGCTACACCTTC
j_gene: TRBJ1-4; abundance: NA; len: 17; v_gene: TRBV5-5; d_gene: NA; CDR3aa: CASSTTAGEQINEKLFF; CDR3nt: TGTGCCAGCAGTACCACCGCAGGAGAACAAATTAATGAAAAACTGTTTTTT
j_gene: TRBJ2-5; abundance: once; len: 15; v_gene: TRBV7-6; d_gene: TRBD2; CDR3aa: CASSMSSCGGATQYF; CDR3nt: TGTGCCAGCAGCATGAGTTCTTGCGGGGGTGCGACCCAGTACTTC
j_gene: TRBJ1-1; abundance: NA; len: 14; v_gene: TRBV9; d_gene: TRBD1; CDR3aa: CASSEGGTGVEAFF; CDR3nt: TGTGCCAGCAGCGAAGGGGGGACAGGGGTTGAAGCTTTCTTT
j_gene: TRBJ2-3; abundance: NA; len: 15; v_gene: TRBV15; d_gene: NA; CDR3aa: CATSIKGESTDTQYF; CDR3nt: TGTGCCACCAGCATCAAGGGGGAGAGCACAGATACGCAGTATTTT
j_gene: TRBJ2-5; abundance: NA; len: 12; v_gene: TRBV9; d_gene: NA; CDR3aa: CASSVESETQYF; CDR3nt: TGTGCCAGCAGCGTAGAGTCAGAGACCCAGTACTTC
j_gene: TRBJ2-1; abundance: NA; len: 16; v_gene: TRBV2; d_gene: TRBD1; CDR3aa: CASSVGGTGGKNEQFF; CDR3nt: TGTGCCAGCAGCGTGGGTGGGACAGGGGGTAAGAATGAGCAGTTCTTC
j_gene: TRBJ2-3; abundance: NA; len: 16; v_gene: TRBV7-8; d_gene: NA; CDR3aa: CASGNGGTDIQDFQYF; CDR3nt: TGTGCCAGCGGGAACGGGGGCACAGATATCCAGGATTTTCAGTACTTT
j_gene: TRBJ2-1; abundance: NA; len: 12; v_gene: TRBV11-3; d_gene: NA; CDR3aa: CASSGLLTEQFF; CDR3nt: TGTGCCAGCAGCGGACTTCTCACAGAGCAGTTCTTC
j_gene: TRBJ2-2; abundance: many; len: 20; v_gene: TRBV7-9; d_gene: TRBD2; CDR3aa: CASTTLSGLAGGLNTGELFF; CDR3nt: TGTGCCAGCACCACTCTTAGCGGACTAGCGGGAGGGTTGAACACCGGGGAGCTGTTTTTT
j_gene: TRBJ1-6; abundance: NA; len: 15; v_gene: TRBV9; d_gene: NA; CDR3aa: CASSVGVSYNSPLHF; CDR3nt: TGTGCCAGCAGCGTAGGGGTCTCCTATAATTCACCCCTCCACTTT
j_gene: TRBJ1-2; abundance: once; len: 16; v_gene: TRBV7-8; d_gene: NA; CDR3aa: CASRYRGTDTQYGYTF; CDR3nt: TGTGCCAGCAGGTACCGGGGCACAGATACGCAGTATGGTTACACCTTC